Listed here is a single T cell receptor (beta chain). Its cognate antigen has yet to be identified. The sample holds no much larger clone one base away, and base qualities are not on file. Libraries were prepared through the immunoSEQ multiplex PCR assay. A mixture of 60 forward primers for TCR Vbeta segments and 13 reverse primers for TCR Jbeta segments was used in the multiplex PCR. A multiplex PCR assay on genomic DNA amplified the CDR3 region of rearranged TCR beta genes. The amplified TCR beta libraries were sequenced on the Illumina HiSeq System as 87-base-pair reads. The authors' pipeline ran thus. A later analysis tallied tens of millions of unique TCR beta chains across the 666 repertoires, and about 10 million of those chains were shared by two or more donors. Raw reads were error-corrected and collapsed into unique sequences by a nearest-neighbor algorithm in which closely related sequences were merged to remove PCR and sequencing errors. Alignment of CDR3 sequences to IMGT reference sequences was used to assign V, D and J gene segments. Each retained sequence needed at least a six-nucleotide match to both a V gene segment and a J gene segment. A rearrangement counted as productive if the CDR3 had no stop codons and remained in frame with V and J, and every other rearrangement counted as non-productive. CDR3 was defined according to IMGT convention as the region running from the second conserved V-encoded cysteine to the conserved J-encoded phenylalanine. Sequences without an unambiguous match to a single V gene segment were excluded from the earlier analysis of approximately 560 of the donors. An earlier analysis of 587 of the donors classified V segments as functional when productive rearrangements were above 56.7% and as segregating when the standard deviation between donors was above 5%. To diagnose cytomegalovirus status from the catalog of TCR beta chain sequences, a statistical classification framework was built. A later analysis assigned V and J genes by comparing TCR nucleotide sequences with IMGT/GENE-DB human TR gene sequences. The TCRdist pipeline was used in a later analysis to assign CDR3 sequences and most-parsimonious VDJ recombination scenarios. In a later analysis, every TCR beta chain was defined by the combination of its CDR3 amino acid sequence and its V-gene family, and reads without a unique V-gene family were dropped. As a way to deal with suspected cross-contamination and a sequencing artifact, a later analysis dropped approximately 590 nucleotide sequences that were highly shared and had low generation probability. In a later analysis, a clonal expansion index for each public chain was calculated from normalized within-repertoire ranks of inferred template counts. In a later analysis, generation probabilities were computed using a VDJ recombination model fitted to out-of-frame rearrangements, and the results were checked against IGoR. Hypergeometric tests were used in a later analysis to score TCR-TCR, TCR-HLA and TCR-CMV co-occurrence, with a repertoire-size bias correction applied to the TCR pairs. False discovery rates were estimated in a later analysis by permuting HLA or CMV assignments 20 times. In a later analysis, co-occurring TCRs were grouped using DBSCAN, with TCRdist sequence similarity added in when clustering inside HLA-allele-positive subsets. Co-occurrence clustering excluded repertoires with fewer than 30,000 or more than 120,000 public chains, plus five with anomalous nucleotide sharing. The table comes from immuneACCESS by way of TCRdb, which keeps in-frame sequences with V and J called. Part of the clones is missing from these tables; in studies checked, under half for an unresolved V gene and the rest for unknown reasons. Clone size and the V and J calls come from that table; the DNA yielded D and trimming. The sample table records fewer than 95,000 clones; roughly 73% of these occur just once. The ten largest account for about 15% of the sample.

The cohort comprised 670 or so healthy bone marrow donors. At the time of sampling, all cohort members were nominally healthy, though unrecorded immune exposures were likely present. The donor tested CMV seropositive and was one of the 289 seropositive cohort members. Every donor gave a peripheral blood sample, and the peripheral blood mononuclear cells from that sample were used for TCR beta sequencing. The Qiagen DNeasy Blood Extraction Kit was used to extract genomic DNA from the blood cell samples. V loses 0 bases, J loses 2 bases, and the germline ends lie 9 bases apart. The germline V gene sets CDR1 to LGHNA and CDR2 to YSLEER. Its CDR3 holds 15 amino acids, cysteine through phenylalanine. CDR3 DNA only is kept here, 45 bases in frame from base 1. These data belong to a study of cytomegalovirus exposure and HLA in healthy donors (dated by TCRdb to 2017 to 2019). Context from the whole study: According to an earlier analysis of a few hundred of the donors, about 179 million T cells yielded 117 million unique TCR beta sequences and more than 250 Gb of sequence data. Four to six DR-DQ haplotypes were handled as single units for association and clustering, since linkage in the cohort was strong. The study combined high-throughput TCR immunosequencing, statistical association of individual TCRs with disease status, and machine learning to predict cytomegalovirus infection status. A later genetic analysis took genome-wide SNP genotypes for about 55% of the roughly 670 donors and used that subset as a discovery cohort. The study was designed to test whether signatures of past pathogen exposure could be identified by cataloging public T cell receptors. Among some 400 genotyped donors of the cohort, an average of around 240,000 unique TCR beta nucleotide sequences were sequenced per donor, roughly a sixth of them non-productive. Alongside the repertoire data, information on donor age, sex, ethnicity and CMV serostatus was compiled. In addition to the first cohort of hundreds of subjects, a separate validation cohort of 130 or so different subjects was used. An early release that covered some 630 HLA-typed donors contained approximately 290 gigabases of sequencing data and approximately 85 million unique TCR sequences. Among the roughly 390 genotyped donors, more than 70% belonged to the genetic ancestry cluster associated with self-reported Caucasian donors. Every discovery cohort repertoire had been produced on one sequencing platform. To decide whether each TCR beta V gene segment behaved as functional or pseudogenic, an earlier analysis of approximately 600 of the donors relied on high-throughput TCR beta sequencing. The number of donors typed differed by locus, with roughly 629-640 for A, B, C, DRB1 and DQB1, roughly 520 for DQA1, 600 to 610 for DPA1, and roughly 450 for DPB1. Class I and class II HLA loci were covered by the typing at four-digit resolution. A later analysis re-examined previously published TCR beta repertoires from just over 650 donors and added high-resolution HLA genotyping to investigate patterns of TCR occurrence. The study profiled the T cell repertoires of 500 to 800 subjects by immunosequencing and related them to cytomegalovirus serostatus. The later analysis used no new phenotypic data to find candidate immune exposures, relying instead on TCR beta sequences and their occurrence across donors. Findings and caveats that apply to the study as a whole: Because some donors lacked HLA typing at each locus, the association tests relied only on the typed subset. Specific HLA alleles were associated with 15,000 to 20,000 TCR beta sequences at a false discovery rate of 0.05 in a later analysis. Correlated functional status among segregating V segments might reflect linkage disequilibrium, but an unknown experimental factor could not be ruled out. A further reported finding was that TCR beta sequences accurately predicted the HLA-A and HLA-B alleles for most subjects in the first cohort. It was suggested by the authors that the approach could potentially be generalized to other disease states and immunological phenotypes. In a later genetic analysis, a missense DCLRE1C variant was associated with V-gene and J-gene trimming of TCR beta chains, and the association was replicated in an independent cohort. Most TCR sequences were observed very rarely across donors, whereas some public TCRs were present in many individuals. CMV serostatus was the only immune exposure information available for the cohort. In a later analysis, HLA-associated TCR beta chains were found to be more clonally expanded and to have lower generation probabilities than equally common non-associated chains. A cluster of highly shared sequence variants was judged likely to represent a technical artifact of the sequencing pipeline. The earlier analysis of approximately 540 of the donors excluded fewer than 20 rarely observed V segments, including chromosome 9 orphons, because counts were too low. According to a later analysis, most CMV-associated TCR beta chains appeared to be HLA-restricted, and the HLA associations seemed to be driven largely by CMV exposure. This cohort had only TCR beta chains sequenced, and the lack of alpha or paired-chain data limited which features could be detected. The classifier was reported to diagnose cytomegalovirus status with high specificity and sensitivity in both the original cohort and the validation cohort. In vitro tests confirmed that a few of the cytomegalovirus-associated TCR beta chains recognize cytomegalovirus antigens. In a later analysis, several top co-occurrence clusters were reported to appear linked to parvovirus B19, influenza, CMV and Epstein-Barr virus. The presence/absence analyses assumed that sequencing depth was roughly uniform across donors, and that assumption may not be true. According to a later genetic analysis, donors in an Asian-associated ancestry cluster had fewer N-insertions in productive TCRs than the approximately 690-donor mean. In a later analysis, TCR association rates were found to vary across HLA loci, with the most associated TCRs seen for DRB1 alleles and the fewest for HLA-C alleles. Assigning TCR associations to individual alleles was difficult when HLA alleles, especially DR and DQ, strongly co-occurred. Some IMGT-functional V segments, including TRBV6-2 and TRBV6-3, could not be told apart with the 87-base-pair reads, so those segments were excluded. In an earlier analysis of fewer than 700 of the donors, most TCR beta V segments appeared in productive rearrangements about 90% or about 30% of the time, broadly matching IMGT annotations. In the study, 150 to 200 TCR beta chains were listed as associated with cytomegalovirus.

Sequencing was performed on PBMCs. The V and J genes are TRBV4-3 and TRBJ2-3; possibly the D gene is TRBD1, per 6 matching bases. This TCR came from a woman aged 40 to 50 in good health and CMV-seropositive. The DNA sequence reads TGCGCCAGCAGCCAAGACAGGGGTTTCACAGATACGCAGTATTTT. This translates into CASSQDRGFTDTQYF.